This T cell receptor (beta chain) was captured in a study of shared clonotypes between healthy human individuals (dated by TCRdb to 2018 to 2020). At the level of the whole study: The cohort included a few men and a couple of women between 18 and 49 years of age. For each donor, CD4 naive and CD4 memory were each run on three plates, CD8 naive on two plates, and CD8 memory on one plate. To estimate repertoire size and how much clonotypes are shared between individuals, the study performed deep sequencing of blood TCR repertoires from roughly five healthy adults. Each donor's leukapheresis produced roughly between about 0.9 and 9.5 billion PBMCs. Libraries were prepared and TCR repertoires were sequenced by different laboratories using diverse techniques, in order to increase sequencing depth and limit assay-specific biases. Summary of the overall study and its limitations: Compared with non-shared clonotypes, clonotypes shared by all four sorted-subset donors had higher generation probabilities. Sampling was restricted to blood, and TCR repertoires in tissues likely differ from the TCR repertoires found in blood. The genetic and exposure-history diversity represented was limited by the small number of donors. Pairwise subsampling indicated that sequencing depth was expected to affect the degree of clonotype sharing among donors. Larger estimated clonotype richness was generally found for naive subsets than for memory subsets. Sharing across a few donors was observed for approximately 5% of naive CD4, over 3% of naive CD8, around 2.5% of memory CD4, and around 0.4% of memory CD8 clonotypes. Even with the large sequencing depth, rarefaction of the sorted-subset datasets indicated that sequencing was incomplete.

This clone was seen once. Its antigen is not yet known. No much larger clone exists at a distance of one base, and base qualities are not known. Measured from the cysteine to the phenylalanine, the CDR3 is 16 residues long. The retained sequence is limited to the CDR3, 48 bases, with the frame set at the first base. Looking up the germline V gene yields CDR1 KGHSH and CDR2 LQKENI. V lost 1 base and J lost 2 bases; the stretch between them is 13 bases long. Using the deep immunoSEQ assay, TCR CDR3 regions were amplified from genomic DNA by multiplex PCR. Extracted genomic DNA from each cell subset was spread evenly across all wells of several immunoSEQ 96-well plates, with each plate serving as a replicate. For sorted subsets, roughly 200 ng of genomic DNA, equivalent to around 31,000 T cell genomes, went into each replicate PCR. The purified libraries were quantified using a Qubit 3.0 fluorometer, sized with a Bioanalyzer 2100, and then quantified again using the KAPA Library Quantification kit. Every immunoSEQ 96-well plate was sequenced on a dedicated single-read 150-cycle Illumina NextSeq 550 flow cell. The study's own analysis went as follows. Because the immunoSEQ output held only junctional sequences and lacked quality scores, the filtering could not match the filtering applied to full-length reads. Sequences were annotated with PyIR, a Python wrapper for IgBLAST v1.9, using IMGT germline references to assign V/J genes and CDR3. Reads were removed for weak V/J assignments (E-value above 1e-6), missing CDR3, stop codons, out-of-frame junctions, or ambiguous translated residues. V3J clonotypes were defined as sequences sharing an identical inferred V gene, J gene, and CDR3 amino acid sequence. To compute the percentage overlap between repertoires, the number of shared unique clonotypes was divided by the size of the smaller repertoire. Richness of each repertoire was evaluated using RTK rarefaction, the Chao1 estimator, and Recon v2.1 estimates of unobserved clonotypes. Generation probabilities were computed with OLGA for all TCRbeta clonotypes obtained by the gDNA method from several donors. As stored in TCRdb, this immuneACCESS dataset retains in-frame rearrangements with V and J assigned. A fraction of the clones does not appear; measured against another copy, unresolved V genes explain less than half of the discrepancy, and the remainder lacks a known reason. That table supplies the V and J calls and clone size; D and trimming were determined from the DNA. The sample yields roughly 1,000,000 clones; about four fifths were counted once. More than 0.55% of the sample is held by the ten biggest clonotypes.

The donors were healthy, HIV-negative adults who had no recently reported acute infections or vaccinations. Only Caucasian adults living in Nashville, Tennessee, USA were represented among the donors. CD4+ T cells were enriched by magnetic negative selection, after which naive cells were positively selected on CD45RA and the negative fraction was taken as the memory subset. Blood was obtained by leukapheresis, after which PBMCs were separated by Ficoll-Histopaque density gradient centrifugation and cryopreserved in liquid nitrogen vapor phase. Analytical flow cytometry was used to check the purity and quantity of every magnetically sorted T cell population. Genomic DNA was isolated from every sorted fraction and measured by UV absorbance on a Nanodrop 2000c.

The chain uses TRBV18 and TRBJ2-3; the best D guess is TRBD2, with 6 bases matching. This sequence was found in a man between 18 and 29 years old in good health. Some clones in this sample may be carry-over from other donors' samples. Sequencing was done on a sample of memory CD4+ T cells from PBMCs. The label giving this sample's cell subset or site can be read as: CD45RA-negative fraction. CDR3 loop: CASSPRSGGDTDTQYF. The nucleotide sequence reads TGTGCCAGCTCACCACGGAGCGGAGGGGACACAGATACGCAGTATTTT. The CDR3 plus the reference TRBV18 and TRBJ2-3 genes for the other parts give the full variable domain: NAGVMQNPRHLVRRRGQEARLRCSPMKGHSHVYWYRQLPEEGLKFMVYLQKENIIDESGMPKERFSAEFPKEGPSILRIQQVVRGDSAAYFCASSPRSGGDTDTQYFGPGTRLTVL.